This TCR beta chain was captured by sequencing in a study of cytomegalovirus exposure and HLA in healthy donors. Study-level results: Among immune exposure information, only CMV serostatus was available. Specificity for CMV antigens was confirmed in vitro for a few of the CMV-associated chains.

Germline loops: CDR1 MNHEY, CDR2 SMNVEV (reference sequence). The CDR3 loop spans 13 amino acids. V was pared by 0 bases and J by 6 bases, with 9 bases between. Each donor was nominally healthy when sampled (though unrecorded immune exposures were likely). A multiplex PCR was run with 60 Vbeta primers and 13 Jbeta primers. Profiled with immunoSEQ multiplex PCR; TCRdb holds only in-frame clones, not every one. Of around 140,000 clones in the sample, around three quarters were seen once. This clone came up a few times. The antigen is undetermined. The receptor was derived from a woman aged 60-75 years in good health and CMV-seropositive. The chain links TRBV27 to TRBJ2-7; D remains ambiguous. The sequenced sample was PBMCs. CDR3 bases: TGTGCCAGCAGTTTATCCGCGGTAGGCGAGCAGTACTTC. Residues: CASSLSAVGEQYF.